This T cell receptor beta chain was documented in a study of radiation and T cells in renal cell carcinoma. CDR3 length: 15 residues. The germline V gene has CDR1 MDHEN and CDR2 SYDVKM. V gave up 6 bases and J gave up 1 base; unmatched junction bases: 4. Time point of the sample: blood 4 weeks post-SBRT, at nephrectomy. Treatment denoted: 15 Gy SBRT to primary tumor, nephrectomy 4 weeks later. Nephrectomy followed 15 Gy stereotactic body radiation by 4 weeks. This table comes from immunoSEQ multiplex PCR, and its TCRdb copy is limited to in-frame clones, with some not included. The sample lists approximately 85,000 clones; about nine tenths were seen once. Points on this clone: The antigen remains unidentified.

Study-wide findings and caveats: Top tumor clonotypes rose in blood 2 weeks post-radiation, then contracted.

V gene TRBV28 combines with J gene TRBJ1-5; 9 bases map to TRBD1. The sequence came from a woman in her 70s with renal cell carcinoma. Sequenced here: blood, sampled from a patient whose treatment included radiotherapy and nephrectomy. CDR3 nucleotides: TGTGCCAGCAGGCGTGACAGGGGGAGCAATCAGCCCCAGCATTTT. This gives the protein CASRRDRGSNQPQHF.